The entry below gives a single TCR beta chain sequence along with its context. The sample is drawn from a study of blood T cell repertoires in COVID-19. TCRdb's table, derived via immunoSEQ multiplex PCR, lists solely in-frame clones and lacks some. The data hold 200,000 to 300,000 clones, with about 82% observed a single time. This CDR3 is 16 amino acids long. CDR1 and CDR2 (germline): MGHRA, YSYEKL. J was trimmed by 4 bases and V by 4 bases; bases with no gene match: 5. The receptor comes from a woman in her sixties with active or convalescent COVID-19. This chain connects TRBV4-1 to TRBJ2-1; 12 bases align to TRBD2. Sample: peripheral blood. This CDR3 reads CASSLRTSGVYNEQFF. The DNA of the CDR3 is TGCGCCAGCAGCCTACGGACTAGCGGGGTGTACAATGAGCAGTTCTTC.